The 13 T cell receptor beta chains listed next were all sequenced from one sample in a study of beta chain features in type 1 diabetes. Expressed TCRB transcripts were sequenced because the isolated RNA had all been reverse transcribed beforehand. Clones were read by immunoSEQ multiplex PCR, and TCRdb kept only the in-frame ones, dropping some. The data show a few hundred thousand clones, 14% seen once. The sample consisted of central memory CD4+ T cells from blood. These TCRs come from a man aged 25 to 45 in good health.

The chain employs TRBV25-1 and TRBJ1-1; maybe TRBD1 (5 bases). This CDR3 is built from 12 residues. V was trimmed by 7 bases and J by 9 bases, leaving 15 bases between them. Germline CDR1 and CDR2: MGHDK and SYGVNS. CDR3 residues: CASTWGEHKAFF. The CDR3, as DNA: TGTGCCAGCACGTGGGGCGAACATAAAGCTTTCTTT. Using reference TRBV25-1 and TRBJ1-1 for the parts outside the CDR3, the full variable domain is EADIYQTPRYLVIGTGKKITLECSQTMGHDKMYWYQQDPGMELHLIHYSYGVNSTEKGDLSSESTVSRIRTEHFPLTLESARPSHTSQYLCASTWGEHKAFFGQGTRLTVV.

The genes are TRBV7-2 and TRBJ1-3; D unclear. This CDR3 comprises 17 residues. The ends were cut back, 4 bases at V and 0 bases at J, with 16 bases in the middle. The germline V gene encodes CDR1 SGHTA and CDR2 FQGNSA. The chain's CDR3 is CASSSLSRTNSGNTIYF. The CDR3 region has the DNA TGTGCCAGCAGCTCCCTCTCTAGAACAAACTCTGGAAACACCATATATTTT.

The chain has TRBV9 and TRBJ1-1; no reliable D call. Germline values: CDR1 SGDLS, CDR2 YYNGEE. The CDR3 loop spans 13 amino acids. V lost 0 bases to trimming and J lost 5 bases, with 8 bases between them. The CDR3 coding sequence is TGTGCCAGCAGCGTAGGACAAAGGACTGAAGCTTTCTTT. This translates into CASSVGQRTEAFF.

This chain's CDR3 is CASLEGNWNEQFF. In nucleotides, the CDR3 is TGTGCCAGTCTCGAGGGGAATTGGAATGAGCAGTTCTTC. The V gene is TRBV6-5, the J gene TRBJ2-1; D is perhaps TRBD1 or TRBD2 (5 bases each). This CDR3 spans 13 amino acids. Per the germline V gene, CDR1 is MNHEY and CDR2 is SVGAGI. The germline V and J ends were trimmed by 9 bases and 7 bases, with 16 bases remaining between them.

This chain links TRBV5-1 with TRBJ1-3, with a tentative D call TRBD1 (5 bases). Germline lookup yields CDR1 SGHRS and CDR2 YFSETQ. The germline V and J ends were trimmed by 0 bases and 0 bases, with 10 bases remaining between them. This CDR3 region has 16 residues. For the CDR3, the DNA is TGCGCCAGCAGCTTGGGTCCGGGGGGCTCTGGAAACACCATATATTTT. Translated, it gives CASSLGPGGSGNTIYF.

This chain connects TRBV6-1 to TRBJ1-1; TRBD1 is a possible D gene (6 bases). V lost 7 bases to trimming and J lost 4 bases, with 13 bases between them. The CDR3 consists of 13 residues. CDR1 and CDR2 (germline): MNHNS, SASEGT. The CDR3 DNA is TGTGCCAGCAATCTAGGGGGGGCCACTGAAGCTTTCTTT. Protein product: CASNLGGATEAFF.

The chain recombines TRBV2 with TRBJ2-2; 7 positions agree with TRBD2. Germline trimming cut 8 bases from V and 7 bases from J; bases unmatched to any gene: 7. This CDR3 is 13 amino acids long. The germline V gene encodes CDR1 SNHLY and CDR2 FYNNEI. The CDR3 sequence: CASLAERGGELFF. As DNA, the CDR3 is TGTGCCAGCCTAGCGGAGAGGGGCGGGGAGCTGTTTTTT.

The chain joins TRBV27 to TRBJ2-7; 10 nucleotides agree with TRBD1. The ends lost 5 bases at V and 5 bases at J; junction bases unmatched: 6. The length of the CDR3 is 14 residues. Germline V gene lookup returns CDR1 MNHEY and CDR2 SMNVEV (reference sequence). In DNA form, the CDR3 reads TGTGCCAGCAGTCAGACAGGGGGCGCTCACGAGCAGTACGTC. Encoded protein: CASSQTGGAHEQYV.

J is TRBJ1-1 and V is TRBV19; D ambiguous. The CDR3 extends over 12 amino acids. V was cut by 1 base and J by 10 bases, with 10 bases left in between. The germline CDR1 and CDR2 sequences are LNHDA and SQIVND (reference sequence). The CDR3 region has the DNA TGTGCCAGTAGTATAGTCCGGGGTGGAGCTTTCTTT. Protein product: CASSIVRGGAFF.

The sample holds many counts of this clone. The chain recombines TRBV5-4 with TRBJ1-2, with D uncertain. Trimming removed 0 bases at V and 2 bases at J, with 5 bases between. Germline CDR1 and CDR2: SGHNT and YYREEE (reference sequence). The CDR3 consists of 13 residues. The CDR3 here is CASSLEVNYGYTF. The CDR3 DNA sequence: TGTGCCAGCAGCTTGGAGGTGAACTATGGCTACACCTTC.

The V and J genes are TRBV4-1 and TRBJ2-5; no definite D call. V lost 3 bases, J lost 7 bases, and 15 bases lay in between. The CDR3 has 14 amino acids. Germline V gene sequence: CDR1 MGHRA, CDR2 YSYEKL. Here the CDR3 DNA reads TGCGCCAGCAGCCAGAGAGACCCGCCGGGGACCCAGTACTTC. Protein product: CASSQRDPPGTQYF.

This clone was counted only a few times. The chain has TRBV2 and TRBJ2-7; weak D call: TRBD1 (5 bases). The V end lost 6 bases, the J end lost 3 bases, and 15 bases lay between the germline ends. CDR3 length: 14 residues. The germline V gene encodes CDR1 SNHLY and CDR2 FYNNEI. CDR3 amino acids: CASRGLSGRYEQYF. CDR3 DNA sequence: TGTGCCAGCAGGGGGCTAAGTGGCCGCTACGAGCAGTACTTC.

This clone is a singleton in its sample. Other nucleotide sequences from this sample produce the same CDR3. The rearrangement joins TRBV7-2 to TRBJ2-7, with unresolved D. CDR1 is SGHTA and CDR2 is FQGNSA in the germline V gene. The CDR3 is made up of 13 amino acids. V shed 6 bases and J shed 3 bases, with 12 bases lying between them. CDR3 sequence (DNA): TGTGCCAGCAGTCTCAAATCCCTCTACGAGCAGTACGTC. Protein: CASSLKSLYEQYV.